Following are 23 T cell receptor beta chains from one sample sequenced in a study of shared clonotypes between healthy human individuals. Profiling relied on immunoSEQ multiplex PCR, and the TCRdb table lists in-frame clones only, not all of them. The sample has some 1,100,000 clones, around three quarters seen once; the top ten hold 0.5% to 0.6%. The sequenced sample consisted of memory CD4+ T cells from PBMCs. The subset is: CD45RA-negative fraction. The receptors shown here come from a young man in good health. Some clones in this sample may be carry-over from other donors' samples.

The rearrangement links TRBV5-1 to TRBJ2-3; maybe TRBD1 (6 bases). Germline V gene data show CDR1 as SGHRS and CDR2 as YFSETQ. The CDR3 length is 21 residues. The germline V and J ends were trimmed by 4 bases and 2 bases, with 32 bases remaining between them. The chain's CDR3 is CASSPRPTGLGGEMFTDTQYF. CDR3 nucleotides: TGCGCCAGCAGCCCCAGACCGACAGGCCTTGGAGGCGAAATGTTCACAGATACGCAGTATTTT.

This clone turned up a few times. V gene TRBV27 combines with J gene TRBJ2-3; D may be TRBD1 (8 bases). Germline lookup yields CDR1 MNHEY and CDR2 SMNVEV (reference sequence). V lost 1 base and J lost 3, with 14 bases in between. The CDR3 consists of 16 residues. The CDR3 nucleotides are TGTGCCAGCAGTTTATACGGGAGGACAGGGACAGATACGCAGTATTTT. Residues: CASSLYGRTGTDTQYF.

This chain uses TRBV5-1 with TRBJ2-3; D is possibly TRBD2 (6 bases). V gave up 4 bases and J gave up 0 bases, with 15 bases separating them. Germline V gives CDR1 SGHRS, CDR2 YFSETQ. The CDR3 is 16 residues long. CDR3 bases: TGCGCCAGCAGCCTAGATAGGAGGGCTAGCACAGATACGCAGTATTTT. It encodes CASSLDRRASTDTQYF. Drawing the rest from reference TRBV5-1 and TRBJ2-3, the complete variable domain is KAGVTQTPRYLIKTRGQQVTLSCSPISGHRSVSWYQQTPGQGLQFLFEYFSETQRNKGNFPGRFSGRQFSNSRSEMNVSTLELGDSALYLCASSLDRRASTDTQYFGPGTRLTVL.

Here the CDR3 DNA reads TGCGCCAGCAGCACAGCCGGGACAGCCTATGGCTACACCTTC. This codes for CASSTAGTAYGYTF. J is TRBJ1-2 and V is TRBV5-1, with TRBD1 matching 7 bases. Germline lookup yields CDR1 SGHRS and CDR2 YFSETQ. The length of the CDR3 is 14 residues. V lost 4 bases and J lost 4; bases outside the gene matches: 7.

The chain combines TRBV5-5 with TRBJ1-2, with a tentative D call TRBD1 (5 bases). V was shortened by 4 bases and J by 4 bases, with 14 bases between the two germline ends. The CDR3 is 14 amino acids. Germline V gene data show CDR1 as SGHKS and CDR2 as YYEKEE (reference sequence). CDR3 loop: CASSPGRGSYGYTF. The CDR3 bases are TGTGCCAGCAGCCCAGGGCGGGGGTCCTATGGCTACACCTTC. Full variable domain (missing parts from reference TRBV5-5 and TRBJ1-2): DAGVTQSPTHLIKTRGQQVTLRCSPISGHKSVSWYQQVLGQGPQFIFQYYEKEERGRGNFPDRFSARQFPNYSSELNVNALLLGDSALYLCASSPGRGSYGYTFGSGTRLTVV.

This chain connects TRBV30 to TRBJ1-2; D possibly corresponds to TRBD1 (6 bases). The CDR3 sequence is 15 residues long. V was trimmed by 0 bases and J by 2 bases, leaving 13 bases between them. From germline, CDR1 is GTSNPN and CDR2 SVGIG (reference sequence). The CDR3 DNA is TGTGCCTGGAGTGTACAACGGACAGCGAACTATGGCTACACCTTC. Translated: CAWSVQRTANYGYTF.

J is TRBJ2-1 and V is TRBV4-1; 7 bases align to TRBD2. Germline-derived CDR1 and CDR2 are MGHRA and YSYEKL. The V segment lost 8 bases and the J segment 4 bases; nucleotides outside the gene matches: 11. This CDR3 spans 15 amino acids. CDR3 DNA: TGCGCCAGCGGCCCCTCCCTAGCGGAGTACAATGAGCAGTTCTTC. This sequence encodes CASGPSLAEYNEQFF.

The chain couples TRBV27 to TRBJ2-7; D gene ambiguous. The germline V and J ends were trimmed by 3 bases and 0 bases, with 9 bases remaining between them. The CDR3 has 14 residues. Germline V gene lookup returns CDR1 MNHEY and CDR2 SMNVEV (reference sequence). In DNA form, the CDR3 reads TGTGCCAGCAGTTTGCGGAGAACCTCCTACGAGCAGTACTTC. It encodes CASSLRRTSYEQYF.

This clone has a handful of counts. The V call is TRBV4-2, the J call TRBJ1-5; 8 nucleotides agree with TRBD1. The V segment lost 0 bases and the J segment 6 bases; nucleotides outside the gene matches: 7. This CDR3 is built from 16 residues. CDR1 LGHNA and CDR2 YNFKEQ come from the germline V gene. The CDR3, as DNA: TGTGCCAGCAGCCAAGATCGGCCAGGGGGCGGTCAGCCCCAGCATTTT. Translating it yields CASSQDRPGGGQPQHF.

This sequence joins TRBV14 and TRBJ1-2, with TRBD1 matching 10 bases. The J segment lost 3 bases and the V segment lost 4 bases, leaving 5 bases of the junction unmatched. The length of the CDR3 is 15 residues. Germline V gene sequence: CDR1 SGHDN, CDR2 FVKESK. The CDR3 DNA reads TGTGCCAGCAGCCTACGACAGGGGGCCGACTATGGCTACACCTTC. It encodes CASSLRQGADYGYTF.

The chain carries TRBV4-2 and TRBJ2-7; TRBD2 might be the D (5 bases). The CDR3 is made up of 15 amino acids. V was shortened by 0 bases and J by 4 bases, with 13 bases between the two germline ends. CDR1 is LGHNA and CDR2 is YNFKEQ in the germline V gene. CDR3 nucleotides: TGTGCCAGCAGCCAAGATGGGAGCGGAACTTACGAGCAGTACTTC. This gives the protein CASSQDGSGTYEQYF.

J is TRBJ1-5 and V is TRBV7-2; a possible D gene is TRBD1 (6 bases). The germline CDR1 and CDR2 sequences are SGHTA and FQGNSA. V lost 4 bases, J lost 9 bases, and 13 bases lay in between. This CDR3 comprises 13 residues. In DNA, the CDR3 is TGTGCCAGCAGCTCCCTCAGGGGAGGGCCCCAGCATTTT. Translated: CASSSLRGGPQHF.

This clone has a handful of counts. The J gene is TRBJ2-1, the V gene TRBV28; 10 bases map to TRBD1. In germline, CDR1 is MDHEN, CDR2 SYDVKM. The junction had 12 bases not matched to a gene; V was cut back by 6 bases and J by 10 bases. This CDR3 has 15 amino acids. The CDR3: CASRGRGTGEDEQFF. DNA of the CDR3: TGTGCCAGCAGGGGGAGAGGGACAGGGGAGGACGAGCAGTTCTTC.

This rearrangement joins TRBV27 to TRBJ2-1; 8 nucleotides agree with TRBD1. The ends lost 1 base at V and 7 bases at J; junction bases unmatched: 9. This CDR3 is built from 16 residues. Germline V gives CDR1 MNHEY, CDR2 SMNVEV (reference sequence). Here the CDR3 reads CASSLLGQGLENEQFF. DNA of the CDR3: TGTGCCAGCAGTTTATTAGGACAGGGTCTGGAGAATGAGCAGTTCTTC.

The chain links TRBV5-1 to TRBJ2-7, with 12 bases matching TRBD1. CDR3 size: 15 residues. Germline assignment: CDR1 SGHRS and CDR2 YFSETQ. Trimming took 3 bases from V and 7 from J; bases not matched to a gene: 8. The CDR3 loop is CASSWAGQGAGEQYF. The CDR3 DNA sequence: TGCGCCAGCAGCTGGGCGGGACAGGGGGCAGGTGAGCAGTACTTC.

This rearrangement joins TRBV7-2 to TRBJ1-2; D is unresolved. The CDR3 is 11 amino acids. V was clipped by 4 bases and J by 7 bases, with 7 bases between them. Per germline, CDR1 SGHTA and CDR2 FQGNSA. The CDR3 region has the DNA TGTGCCAGCAGCTCCTGGGTTGGCTACACCTTC. Its translation is CASSSWVGYTF.

This clone showed up many times. The rearrangement links TRBV4-3 to TRBJ2-3, with D uncertain. Germline CDR1 and CDR2: LGHNA and YSLEER. The ends were cut back, 0 bases at V and 1 base at J, with 11 bases in the middle. This CDR3 is 16 amino acids long. In DNA, the CDR3 is TGCGCCAGCAGCCAAGAGGGTAGCTCTGGCACAGATACGCAGTATTTT. Translated: CASSQEGSSGTDTQYF.

This clone was counted between two and nine times. This specimen includes other DNA sequences encoding the same CDR3. The chain has TRBV4-2 and TRBJ1-1; D ambiguous. V was shortened by 2 bases and J by 4 bases, with 14 bases between the two germline ends. CDR3 length: 15 residues. From germline, CDR1 is LGHNA and CDR2 YNFKEQ. The CDR3 sequence is CASSQTNLRGTEAFF. The CDR3 DNA reads as TGTGCCAGCAGCCAAACGAATCTCCGGGGCACTGAAGCTTTCTTT.

This clone occurred once. The rearrangement links TRBV19 to TRBJ2-3, with D perhaps matching TRBD1 (6 bases). Per germline, CDR1 LNHDA and CDR2 SQIVND (reference sequence). V lost 5 bases and J 5 bases, leaving 14 bases between the germline ends. This CDR3 has 14 residues. The CDR3 is CASSYRVGIDTQYF. CDR3 sequence (DNA): TGTGCCAGTAGTTACAGGGTAGGCATAGATACGCAGTATTTT.

The rearrangement joins TRBV4-3 to TRBJ2-7, with 10 positions matching TRBD2. CDR3 size: 17 residues. Germline trimming cut 1 base from V and 1 base from J; bases unmatched to any gene: 7. Germline V CDR1 and CDR2: LGHNA, YSLEER. CDR3 in amino acids: CASSQGTSGSTSYEQYF. The CDR3 coding sequence is TGCGCCAGCAGCCAAGGGACTAGCGGCTCCACTTCCTACGAGCAGTACTTC.

The chain uses TRBV28 and TRBJ2-3; 9 bases are a match to TRBD1. V shed 7 bases and J 4 bases; nucleotides not matched to a gene: 9. The germline V gene has CDR1 MDHEN and CDR2 SYDVKM. The CDR3 length is 15 residues. The CDR3: CASKRTGARADTQYF. CDR3 in DNA: TGTGCCAGCAAGCGGACAGGGGCGAGGGCAGATACGCAGTATTTT.

The chain combines TRBV5-1 with TRBJ2-7; 8 positions match TRBD1. CDR1 is SGHRS and CDR2 is YFSETQ in the germline V gene. The ends lost 4 bases at V and 6 bases at J; junction bases unmatched: 9. CDR3 length: 14 residues. Written as DNA, the CDR3 is TGCGCCAGCAGCGGTCCAGGGGGCGCGCCCGAGCAGTACTTC. Encoded protein: CASSGPGGAPEQYF.

The rearrangement uses TRBV4-2 and TRBJ2-1, with 14 positions matching TRBD2. CDR1 and CDR2 from the germline V gene are LGHNA and YNFKEQ. The trim removed 4 bases at V and 8 bases at J, leaving 4 bases unmatched. CDR3 length equals 15 residues. The DNA for the CDR3 is TGTGCCAGCAGCCCGACTAGCGGGAGGGCCCATGAGCAGTTCTTC. This translates into CASSPTSGRAHEQFF.